Listed below are T cell receptor beta chains from one sample, sequenced in a study of T cells in Graves' hyperthyroidism and ophthalmopathy. TCRdb re-called the multiplex PCR reads through MiXCR, storing one row per CDR3 protein. The sample contains 85,000 to 110,000 distinct CDR3 sequences, about half of which appear only once. The sample consisted of blood. These receptors were obtained from a man aged 40-49 years with Graves' hyperthyroidism. The CDR3 runs from the conserved cysteine through the conserved F or W. The D gene is left open where the match is weak. For some rows the clone size is stated as once, few or many, or as a class when expanded; others skip it.

TRBJ2-5	.	.	TRBV30	TGTGCCTGGGCAGTGGGAGAGACCCAGTACTTC	CAWAVGETQYF
TRBJ1-1	many	TRBD1	TRBV14	TGTGCCAGCAGCCAATGGAGGGGGCGGAACACTGAAGCTTTCTTT	CASSQWRGRNTEAFF
TRBJ2-1	many	.	TRBV11-2	TGTGCCAGCAGTCAAGTCCAGGTCCCTCTTACCTACAATGAGCAGTTCTTC	CASSQVQVPLTYNEQFF
TRBJ2-7	.	.	TRBV20-1	TGCAGTGCTAGAAGTCGCGGGTGGAACTCCTACGAGCAGTACTTC	CSARSRGWNSYEQYF
TRBJ1-2	many	.	TRBV4-2	TGTGCCAGCTCCAGGGTGGGAACCGGCTACACCTTC	CASSRVGTGYTF
TRBJ2-7	.	.	TRBV29-1	TGCAGCGTTGAAGTTGAGGGGAACTACGAGCAGTACTTC	CSVEVEGNYEQYF
TRBJ1-5	.	.	TRBV11-2	TGTGCCAGCAGCTTAACGGGAGGGCCGCTCGAGCATTTT	CASSLTGGPLEHF
TRBJ1-4	.	TRBD1	TRBV20-1	TGCAGTGCTTGTACGGACAGGGCATCCGGACTGTTTTTT	CSACTDRASGLFF
TRBJ2-7	once	.	TRBV7-7	TGTGCTAGCAGCCCAGCCGACAATGAGCAGTACTTC	CASSPADNEQYF
TRBJ2-1	.	TRBD2	TRBV12-5	TGTGCTACCACGGGGGGGCGGGTGAATGAGCAGTTCTTC	CATTGGRVNEQFF
TRBJ1-2	.	.	TRBV9	TGTGCCAGCCCCAGCTACACCTTC	CASPSYTF
TRBJ2-7	many	.	TRBV12-3/TRBV12-4	TGTGCCAGCAGTTTAGGGAGATTCTTGGCAGGGCTCTTCTACGAGCAGTACTTC	CASSLGRFLAGLFYEQYF
TRBJ1-2	.	.	TRBV15	TGTGCCACCAGCAGCCAAGACGGGGCCGGCTATGGCTACACCTTC	CATSSQDGAGYGYTF
TRBJ2-1	.	TRBD2	TRBV20-1	TGCAGTGCTAGAGATACCCTAGCGGGATGGCCTAGGTATGAGCAGTTCTTC	CSARDTLAGWPRYEQFF
TRBJ1-4	many	TRBD1	TRBV12-3/TRBV12-4	TGTGCCAGCAGTCCCAGAGGGGGCGAGGGTGAAAAACTGTTTTTT	CASSPRGGEGEKLFF
TRBJ2-1	.	TRBD1	TRBV29-1	TGCAGCGTTGAAGTTTGGGACAGGTACAATGAGCAGTTCTTC	CSVEVWDRYNEQFF
TRBJ2-7	many	.	TRBV14	TGTGCCAGCAGCCAAGGACAGCCTCCCGACTACGAGCAGTACTTC	CASSQGQPPDYEQYF
TRBJ2-1	.	TRBD1	TRBV7-3	TGTGCCAGCAGCTTAGAGACAGGGAGCAATGAGCAGTTCTTC	CASSLETGSNEQFF
TRBJ1-5	many	.	TRBV6-5	TGTGCCAGCAGCATTATCCTGGGGGATCAGCCCCAGCATTTT	CASSIILGDQPQHF
TRBJ2-7	many	.	TRBV5-1	TGCGCCAGCAGCTTGGAACAAGCCTACGAGCAGTACTTC	CASSLEQAYEQYF
TRBJ1-1	few	.	TRBV7-2	TGTGCCAGCAGCTTAGTGGGGAACACTGAAGCTTTCTTT	CASSLVGNTEAFF
TRBJ2-3	.	TRBD2	TRBV20-1	TGCAGTGCTAGAGGTAGCGGGGGGGCCCCAGATACGCAGTATTTT	CSARGSGGAPDTQYF
TRBJ1-5	.	.	TRBV20-1	TGCAGTGCTAGAGTGGAACAGCCCCAGCATTTT	CSARVEQPQHF
TRBJ2-7	.	TRBD2	TRBV7-9	TGTGCCAGCAGCCCAGCGGGATGGCTGGGGGAGCAGTACTTC	CASSPAGWLGEQYF
TRBJ2-7	.	TRBD1	TRBV7-9	TGTGCCAGCTCACCAAGGGACAGAAACTACGAGCGGTACTTC	CASSPRDRNYERYF